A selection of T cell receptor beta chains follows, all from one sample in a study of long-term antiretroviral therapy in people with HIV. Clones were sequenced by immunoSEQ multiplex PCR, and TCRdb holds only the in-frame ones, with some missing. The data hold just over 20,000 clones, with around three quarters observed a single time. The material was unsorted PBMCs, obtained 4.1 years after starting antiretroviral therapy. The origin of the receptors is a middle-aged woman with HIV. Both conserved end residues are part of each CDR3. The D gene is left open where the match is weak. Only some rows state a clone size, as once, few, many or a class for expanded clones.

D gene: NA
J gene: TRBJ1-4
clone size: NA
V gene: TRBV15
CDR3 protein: CATSPRPGSGEKLFF
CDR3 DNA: TGTGCCACCAGCCCCCGGCCGGGGTCGGGTGAAAAACTGTTTTTT

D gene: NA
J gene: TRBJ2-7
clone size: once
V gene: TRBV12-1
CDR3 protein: CASSFVYEQYF
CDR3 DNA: TGTGCCAGCAGCTTTGTATACGAGCAGTACTTC

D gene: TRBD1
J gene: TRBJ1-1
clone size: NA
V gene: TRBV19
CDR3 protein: CASGDRAYTEAFF
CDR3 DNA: TGTGCCAGTGGCGACAGGGCGTACACTGAAGCTTTCTTT

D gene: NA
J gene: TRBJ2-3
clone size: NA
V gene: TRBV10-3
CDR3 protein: CAISESEGKADTQYF
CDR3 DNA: TGTGCCATCAGTGAGTCGGAGGGTAAAGCAGATACGCAGTATTTT

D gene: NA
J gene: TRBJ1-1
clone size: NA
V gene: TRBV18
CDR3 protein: CASSLDRLKNTEAFF
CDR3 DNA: TGTGCCAGCTCACTGGACAGACTAAAGAACACTGAAGCTTTCTTT

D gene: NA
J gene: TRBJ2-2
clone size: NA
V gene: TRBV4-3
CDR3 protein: CASSQAWTVPGELFF
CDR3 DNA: TGCGCCAGCAGCCAAGCCTGGACAGTTCCCGGGGAGCTGTTTTTT

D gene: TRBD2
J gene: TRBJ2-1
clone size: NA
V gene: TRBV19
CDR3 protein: CASSLTQAGGSYNEQFF
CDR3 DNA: TGTGCCAGTAGCCTTACTCAAGCGGGAGGTTCCTACAATGAGCAGTTCTTC

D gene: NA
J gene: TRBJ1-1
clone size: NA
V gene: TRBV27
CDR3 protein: CASSLDHRISPEAFF
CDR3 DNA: TGTGCCAGCAGCTTGGACCACAGGATATCCCCTGAAGCTTTCTTT

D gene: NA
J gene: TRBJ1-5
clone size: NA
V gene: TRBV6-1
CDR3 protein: CASSEFGGYSNQPQHF
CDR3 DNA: TGTGCCAGCAGTGAATTCGGGGGATATAGCAATCAGCCCCAGCATTTT

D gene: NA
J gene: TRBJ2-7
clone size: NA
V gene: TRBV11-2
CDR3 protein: CASSLGYYEQYF
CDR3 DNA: TGTGCCAGCAGCTTAGGGTATTACGAGCAGTACTTC

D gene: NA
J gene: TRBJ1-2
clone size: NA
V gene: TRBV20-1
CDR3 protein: CSARPPWGYTF
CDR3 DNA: TGCAGTGCTAGACCGCCTTGGGGCTACACCTTC

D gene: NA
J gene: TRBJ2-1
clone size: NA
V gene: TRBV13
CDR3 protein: CASSLGSLGGSTYNEQFF
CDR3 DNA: TGTGCCAGCAGCTTAGGGAGTTTAGGGGGTTCGACCTACAATGAGCAGTTCTTC

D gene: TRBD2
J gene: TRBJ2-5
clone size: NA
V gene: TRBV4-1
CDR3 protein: CASSQILASQETQYF
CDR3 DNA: TGCGCCAGCAGCCAAATACTAGCGAGCCAAGAGACCCAGTACTTC

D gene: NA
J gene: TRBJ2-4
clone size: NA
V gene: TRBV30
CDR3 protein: CAWSVANLAKNIQYF
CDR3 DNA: TGTGCCTGGAGCGTAGCCAATCTAGCCAAAAACATTCAGTACTTC

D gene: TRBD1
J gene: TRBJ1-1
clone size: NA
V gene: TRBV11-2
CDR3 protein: CASSSATGGTEAFF
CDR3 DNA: TGTGCCAGCAGCTCGGCGACAGGGGGCACTGAAGCTTTCTTT

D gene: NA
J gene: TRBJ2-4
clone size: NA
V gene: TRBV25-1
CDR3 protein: CASSPADFLAKNIQYF
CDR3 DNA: TGTGCCAGCAGCCCCGCGGATTTCCTAGCCAAAAACATTCAGTACTTC

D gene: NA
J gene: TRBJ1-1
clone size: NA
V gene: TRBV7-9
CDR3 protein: CASSLALGGIAEAFF
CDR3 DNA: TGTGCCAGCAGCTTAGCGCTTGGGGGGATCGCTGAAGCTTTCTTT

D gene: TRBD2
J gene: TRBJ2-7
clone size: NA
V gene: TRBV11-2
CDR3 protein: CASSLAGGSYEQYF
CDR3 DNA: TGTGCCAGCAGCCTAGCGGGAGGCTCGTACGAGCAGTACTTC

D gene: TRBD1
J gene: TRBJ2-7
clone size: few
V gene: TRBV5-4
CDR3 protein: CASSLDRTGVSYEQYF
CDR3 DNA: TGTGCCAGCAGCTTGGATAGGACAGGGGTTTCCTACGAGCAGTACTTC

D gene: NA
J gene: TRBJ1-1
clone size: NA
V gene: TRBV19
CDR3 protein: CASSIGAGGTEAFF
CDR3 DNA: TGTGCCAGTAGTATAGGAGCAGGAGGAACTGAAGCTTTCTTT

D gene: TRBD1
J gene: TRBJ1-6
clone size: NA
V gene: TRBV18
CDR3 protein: CASSAGGADSPLHF
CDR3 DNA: TGTGCCAGCTCGGCAGGGGGCGCGGATTCACCCCTCCACTTT

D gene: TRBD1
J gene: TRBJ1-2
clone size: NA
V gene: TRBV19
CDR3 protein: CASSRAGGYGYTF
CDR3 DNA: TGTGCCAGTAGTCGGGCAGGGGGGTATGGCTACACCTTC

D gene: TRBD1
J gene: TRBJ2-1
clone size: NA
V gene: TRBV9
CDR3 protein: CASSEGQGLDNEQFF
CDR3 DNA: TGTGCCAGCAGTGAAGGACAGGGTCTCGACAATGAGCAGTTCTTC

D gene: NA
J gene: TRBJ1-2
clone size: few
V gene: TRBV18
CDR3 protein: CASSPQNKGDYGYTF
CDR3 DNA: TGTGCCAGCTCACCACAGAATAAGGGGGACTATGGCTACACCTTC

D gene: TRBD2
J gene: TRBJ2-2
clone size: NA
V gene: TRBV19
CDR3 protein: CASTPLRTSGGSNTGELFF
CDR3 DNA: TGTGCCAGTACCCCCTTAAGGACTAGCGGGGGATCGAACACCGGGGAGCTGTTTTTT

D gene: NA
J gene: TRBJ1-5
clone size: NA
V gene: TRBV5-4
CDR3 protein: CASSPYLQGPPQHF
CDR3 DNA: TGTGCCAGCAGCCCGTACCTACAGGGACCTCCCCAGCATTTT

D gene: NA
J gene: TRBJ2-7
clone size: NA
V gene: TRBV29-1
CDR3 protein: CSVVRDYEQYF
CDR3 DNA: TGCAGCGTCGTCCGGGACTACGAGCAGTACTTC

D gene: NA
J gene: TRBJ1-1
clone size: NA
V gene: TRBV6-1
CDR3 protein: CASSEPGRNTEAFF
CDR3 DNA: TGTGCCAGCAGTGAGCCCGGACGGAACACTGAAGCTTTCTTT

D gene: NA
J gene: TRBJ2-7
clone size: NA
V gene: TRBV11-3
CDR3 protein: CASSREQGPYEQYF
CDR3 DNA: TGTGCCAGCAGCAGGGAACAGGGTCCCTACGAGCAGTACTTC

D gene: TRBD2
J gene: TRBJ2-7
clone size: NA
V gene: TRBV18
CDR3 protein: CASSPSGGAYEQYF
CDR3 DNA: TGTGCCAGCTCACCTAGCGGGGGGGCCTACGAGCAGTACTTC

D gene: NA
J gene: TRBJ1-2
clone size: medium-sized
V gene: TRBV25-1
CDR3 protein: CASSGDGRRLNYGYTF
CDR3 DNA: TGTGCCAGCAGTGGTGACGGGAGGCGGCTTAACTATGGCTACACCTTC

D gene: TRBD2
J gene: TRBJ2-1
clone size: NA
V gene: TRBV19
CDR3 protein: CASSIFTSGVNEQFF
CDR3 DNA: TGTGCCAGTAGTATCTTCACTAGCGGGGTCAATGAGCAGTTCTTC

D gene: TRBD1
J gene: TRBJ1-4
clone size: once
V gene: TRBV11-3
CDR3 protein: CASSLGQGRDTNEKLFF
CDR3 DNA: TGTGCCAGCAGCTTGGGACAGGGGAGAGATACTAATGAAAAACTGTTTTTT

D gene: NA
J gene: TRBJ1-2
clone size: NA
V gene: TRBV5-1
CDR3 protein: CASSLMGEGYGYTF
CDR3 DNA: TGCGCCAGCAGCTTGATGGGGGAAGGCTATGGCTACACCTTC

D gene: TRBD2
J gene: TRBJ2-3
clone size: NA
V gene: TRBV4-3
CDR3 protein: CASSPGGGRTDTQYF
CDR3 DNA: TGCGCCAGCAGCCCCGGGGGGGGGCGGACAGATACGCAGTATTTT

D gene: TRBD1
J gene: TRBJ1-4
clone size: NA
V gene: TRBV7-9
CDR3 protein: CASSGPLSGGATNEKLFF
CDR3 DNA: TGTGCCAGCAGCGGACCCTTGTCAGGGGGGGCAACTAATGAAAAACTGTTTTTT

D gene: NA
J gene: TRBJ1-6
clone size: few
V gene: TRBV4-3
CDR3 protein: CASSQDGYSAGFSPLHF
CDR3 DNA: TGCGCCAGCAGCCAAGATGGGTACTCGGCGGGATTTTCACCCCTCCACTTT

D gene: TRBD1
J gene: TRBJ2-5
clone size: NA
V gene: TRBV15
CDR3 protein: CATSQGQEQETQYF
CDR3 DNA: TGTGCCACCAGCCAGGGACAGGAACAAGAGACCCAGTACTTC

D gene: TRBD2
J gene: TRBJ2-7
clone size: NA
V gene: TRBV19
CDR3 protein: CASSIRSPSGGYEQYF
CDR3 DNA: TGTGCCAGTAGTATACGCTCTCCTAGCGGGGGCTACGAGCAGTACTTC

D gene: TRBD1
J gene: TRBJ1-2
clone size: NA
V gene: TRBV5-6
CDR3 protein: CASSSGQLYGGYTF
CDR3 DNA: TGTGCCAGCAGCTCGGGACAGCTTTATGGAGGCTACACCTTC

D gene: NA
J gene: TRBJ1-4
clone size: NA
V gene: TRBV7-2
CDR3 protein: CASSLSGYEKLFF
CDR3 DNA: TGTGCCAGCAGCTTAAGCGGCTATGAAAAACTGTTTTTT

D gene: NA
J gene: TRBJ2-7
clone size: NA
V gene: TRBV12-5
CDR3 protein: CASGLDFAVTYEQYF
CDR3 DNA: TGTGCTAGTGGTTTGGACTTCGCGGTTACCTACGAGCAGTACTTC

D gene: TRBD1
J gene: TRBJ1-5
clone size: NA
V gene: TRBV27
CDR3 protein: CASSPGGLNQPQHF
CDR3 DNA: TGTGCCAGCAGTCCAGGGGGCCTCAATCAGCCCCAGCATTTT

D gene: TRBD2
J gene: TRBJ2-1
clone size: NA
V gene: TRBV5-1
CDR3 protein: CASSLAALAGVNEQFF
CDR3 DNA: TGCGCCAGCAGCTTGGCGGCTCTAGCGGGAGTAAATGAGCAGTTCTTC

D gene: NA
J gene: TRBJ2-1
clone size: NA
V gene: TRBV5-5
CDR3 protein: CASSLGDRSYNEQFF
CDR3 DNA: TGTGCCAGCAGCTTGGGCGACAGATCCTACAATGAGCAGTTCTTC

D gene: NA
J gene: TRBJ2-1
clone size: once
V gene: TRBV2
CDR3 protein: CAGTGGGTAYNEQFF
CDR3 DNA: TGTGCCGGAACGGGTGGCGGAACCGCCTACAATGAGCAGTTCTTC

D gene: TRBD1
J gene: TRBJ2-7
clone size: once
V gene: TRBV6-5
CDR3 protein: CASSYYGQAEQYF
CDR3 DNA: TGTGCCAGCAGTTACTACGGACAGGCCGAGCAGTACTTC

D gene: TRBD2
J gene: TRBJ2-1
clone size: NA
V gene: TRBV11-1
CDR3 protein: CASSGRLAGGNEQFF
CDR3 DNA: TGTGCCAGCTCGGGGAGGCTAGCGGGAGGAAATGAGCAGTTCTTC

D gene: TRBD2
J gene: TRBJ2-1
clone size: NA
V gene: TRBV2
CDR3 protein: CASSELASGSFGEQFF
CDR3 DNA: TGTGCCAGCAGTGAACTAGCTAGCGGGAGTTTTGGTGAGCAGTTCTTC

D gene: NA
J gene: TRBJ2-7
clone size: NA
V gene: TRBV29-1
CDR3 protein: CSVPSGLYEQYF
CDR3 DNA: TGCAGCGTTCCCTCCGGGCTCTACGAGCAGTACTTC

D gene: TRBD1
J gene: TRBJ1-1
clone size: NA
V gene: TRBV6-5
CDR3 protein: CASSYSRDRGRAEAFF
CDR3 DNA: TGTGCCAGCAGTTACTCCCGGGACAGGGGTAGAGCTGAAGCTTTCTTT